These 26 T cell receptor beta chains were sequenced from one sample in a study of spatial heterogeneity in lung cancer. TCRdb recomputed calls from the 5' RACE reads with MiXCR, one row per CDR3 protein. The sample shows more than 75,000 distinct CDR3 sequences, approximately 20% of them seen only once. Sample time point: blood at routine non-recurrence follow-up after resection. The sample consisted of PBMCs, taken at follow-up. The receptor set was obtained from a male donor with early-stage non-small cell lung cancer.

This rearrangement joins TRBV12-3 or TRBV12-4 to TRBJ2-3; D not certain. CDR3 length: 14 residues. The V and J ends lost 1 base and 3 bases respectively, with 8 bases between them. The CDR3: CASSLGGKTDTQYF. The CDR3 nucleotides read TGTGCCAGCAGTTTAGGGGGAAAAACAGATACGCAGTATTTT.

This clonotype was detected a few times. The chain has TRBV5-1 and TRBJ2-7; perhaps TRBD1 as D (6 bases). The CDR3 totals 16 residues. Trimming left V 5 bases short and J 1 base short, with 19 bases between. Looked up from germline, CDR1 is SGHRS and CDR2 is YFSETQ. This chain's CDR3 is CASSRTNPGESYEQYF. CDR3 in DNA: TGCGCCAGCAGTCGGACAAACCCAGGGGAGTCCTACGAGCAGTACTTC.

This clonotype was detected only a few times. V usage is TRBV3-1 and J usage is TRBJ2-3; 7 nucleotides agree with TRBD2. CDR1 is LGHDT, CDR2 YNNKEL, per germline (reference sequence). The CDR3 length is 14 residues. J lost 5 bases, V lost 2 bases, and 4 bases had no gene match. CDR3 bases: TGTGCCAGCAGCCAATCTATAGCGGGAGATACGCAGTATTTT. It encodes CASSQSIAGDTQYF.

The chain employs TRBV29-1 and TRBJ2-6; no firm D call. The CDR3 consists of 12 residues. Deletions cut 8 bases from V and 0 bases from J, with 5 bases between. CDR1 is SQVTM and CDR2 is ANQGSEA in the germline V gene. The CDR3 DNA reads as TGCAGCATTCCCTCTGGGGCCAACGTCCTGACTTTC. Its protein is CSIPSGANVLTF.

This clonotype has a count of ten or more. The chain uses TRBV5-1 and TRBJ1-1; TRBD1 is a possible D gene (6 bases). The CDR3 has 16 amino acids. V gave up 2 bases and J gave up 0 bases, with 14 bases separating them. Germline V gives CDR1 SGHRS, CDR2 YFSETQ. In nucleotides, the CDR3 is TGCGCCAGCAGCTTAACAGGGAATGGTTTGAACACTGAAGCTTTCTTT. Translation: CASSLTGNGLNTEAFF.

J is TRBJ1-2 and V is TRBV20-1, with 8 nucleotides matching TRBD1. The junction had 4 bases not matched to a gene; V was cut back by 1 base and J by 0 bases. The CDR3 covers 15 residues. Germline V gene lookup returns CDR1 DFQATT and CDR2 SNEGSKA (reference sequence). CDR3 amino acids: CSARARTGSNYGYTF. The CDR3 nucleotides are TGCAGTGCTAGAGCCCGGACAGGGTCTAACTATGGCTACACCTTC.

The rearrangement joins TRBV7-9 to TRBJ2-3; 9 nucleotides match TRBD1. CDR3 length: 15 amino acids. Germline V CDR1 and CDR2: SEHNR, FQNEAQ (reference sequence). Unmatched junction bases numbered 8, after V lost 5 bases and J lost 5 bases. CDR3 sequence (DNA): TGTGCCAGCAGCGGCAGAGGACAGGGGATAGATACGCAGTATTTT. It specifies CASSGRGQGIDTQYF.

The rearrangement links TRBV5-4 to TRBJ2-6, with D unresolved. V lost 0 bases and J lost 1, with 8 bases in between. CDR3 size: 16 residues. CDR1 is SGHNT and CDR2 is YYREEE in the germline V gene (reference sequence). CDR3 loop: CASSLDLQSGANVLTF. CDR3 in DNA: TGTGCCAGCAGCTTGGATCTACAGTCTGGGGCCAACGTCCTGACTTTC. The full variable domain, with the rest looked up from reference TRBV5-4 and TRBJ2-6, is ETGVTQSPTHLIKTRGQQVTLRCSSQSGHNTVSWYQQALGQGPQFIFQYYREEENGRGNFPPRFSGLQFPNYSSELNVNALELDDSALYLCASSLDLQSGANVLTFGAGSRLTVL.

This clonotype showed up just a few times. This chain links TRBV7-9 with TRBJ2-4; 8 bases agree with TRBD1. CDR1 and CDR2 from the germline V gene are SEHNR and FQNEAQ (reference sequence). Trimming at V came to 1 base and at J to 6 bases, leaving 2 bases not matched to a gene. There are 14 residues in the CDR3. In DNA, the CDR3 is TGTGCCAGCAGCTTAGAAACAGGGGGAAACATTCAGTACTTC. Protein sequence: CASSLETGGNIQYF.

This clonotype was seen a handful of times. The J gene is TRBJ2-3, the V gene TRBV29-1, with D hard to call. CDR1 and CDR2 (germline): SQVTM, ANQGSEA. CDR3 size: 14 residues. V lost 2 bases, J lost 6 bases, and 15 bases lay in between. The CDR3 spells CSVERPGSSDTQYF. The CDR3 nucleotides read TGCAGCGTTGAAAGGCCAGGAAGTTCCGATACGCAGTATTTT.

This clonotype was found a few times. J is TRBJ2-2 and V is TRBV15, with D possibly matching TRBD1 (6 bases). The V gene lost 1 base and the J gene lost 6 bases, with 12 bases spanning the gap. Germline-derived CDR1 and CDR2 are LNHNV and YYDKDF (reference sequence). The CDR3 runs 15 residues. The CDR3 region is CATSRASGQSGELFF. CDR3 coding DNA: TGTGCCACCAGCAGAGCTAGTGGACAGTCCGGGGAGCTGTTTTTT.

The rearrangement joins TRBV24-1 to TRBJ1-1; 7 bases align to TRBD1. Germline V gene sequence: CDR1 KGHDR, CDR2 SFDVKD. CDR3 size: 13 residues. V was clipped by 7 bases and J by 4 bases; unmatched bases: 5. CDR3 region: CATRGSGGTEAFF. As DNA, the CDR3 is TGTGCCACCAGGGGTTCAGGGGGCACTGAAGCTTTCTTT.

V is TRBV12-3 or TRBV12-4 and J is TRBJ1-4, with D tentatively TRBD1 (6 bases). Trimming stripped 5 bases from V and 8 bases from J, with 15 bases between. This CDR3 is built from 14 residues. The CDR3 DNA follows: TGTGCCAGCAGTCCGGACGGGGGCCAGGAAAAACTGTTTTTT. Encoded protein: CASSPDGGQEKLFF.

V gene TRBV30 combines with J gene TRBJ1-4; no definite D call. Trimming removed 0 bases at V and 4 bases at J, with 6 bases between. The CDR3 contains 13 residues. Germline V CDR1 and CDR2: GTSNPN, SVGIG (reference sequence). CDR3 loop: CAWSVIRNEKLFF. Here the CDR3 DNA reads TGTGCCTGGAGTGTAATCCGTAATGAAAAACTGTTTTTT.

This clonotype has just a few counts. V and J are TRBV4-1 and TRBJ2-7; no firm D call. Per the germline V gene, CDR1 is MGHRA and CDR2 is YSYEKL. Trimming took off 0 bases at V and 8 bases at J, with 14 bases between the two ends. This CDR3 region has 14 residues. The CDR3 region has the DNA TGCGCCAGCAGCCAAGAGGAAACGTTAGGCCAGCAGTACTTC. Amino acids: CASSQEETLGQQYF.

The chain couples TRBV12-3 or TRBV12-4 to TRBJ1-6; D is unresolved. Deletions cut 5 bases from V and 10 bases from J, with 18 bases between. The CDR3 loop spans 15 amino acids. The CDR3 loop reads CASSPGGEIVSPLHF. CDR3 nucleotide sequence: TGTGCCAGCAGTCCGGGTGGGGAAATCGTGTCACCCCTCCACTTT.

This clonotype came up a few times. This chain uses TRBV5-1 with TRBJ1-4; TRBD1 matches 9 bases. Germline-derived CDR1 and CDR2 are SGHRS and YFSETQ. After removal of 4 bases from V and 6 bases from J, the junction contained 10 bases not matched to a gene. CDR3 length: 16 residues. The CDR3 sequence: CASSVDGTGLDEKLFF. Here the CDR3 DNA reads TGCGCCAGCAGCGTGGACGGGACAGGGCTGGATGAAAAACTGTTTTTT.

This chain joins TRBV24-1 and TRBJ2-5; TRBD2 aligns across 7 bases. From germline, CDR1 is KGHDR and CDR2 SFDVKD. With 4 bases clipped from V and 4 bases from J, the junction kept 11 bases outside the gene matches. This CDR3 region has 16 residues. CDR3 residues: CATSDPGPGRTETQYF. DNA of the CDR3: TGTGCCACCAGTGACCCGGGGCCCGGGAGGACAGAGACCCAGTACTTC.

The chain combines TRBV6-5 with TRBJ1-2; D remains ambiguous. V was trimmed by 2 bases and J by 1 base, leaving 5 bases between them. The CDR3 contains 13 residues. Germline V CDR1 and CDR2: MNHEY, SVGAGI. The CDR3 bases are TGTGCCAGCAGTTACGGTGGTAACTATGGCTACACCTTC. This sequence encodes CASSYGGNYGYTF.

This clonotype was observed a few times. J is TRBJ1-2 and V is TRBV15, with 7 bases identical to TRBD1. The trim removed 0 bases at V and 4 bases at J, leaving 2 bases unmatched. This CDR3 is built from 14 residues. Germline-derived CDR1 and CDR2 are LNHNV and YYDKDF (reference sequence). CDR3 sequence: CATSREGQAYGYTF. CDR3 sequence (DNA): TGTGCCACCAGCAGAGAAGGACAGGCCTATGGCTACACCTTC.

The V gene is TRBV7-9, the J gene TRBJ2-3; no definite D call. CDR1 is SEHNR and CDR2 is FQNEAQ in the germline V gene (reference sequence). The length of the CDR3 is 13 residues. V lost 5 bases and J 1 base, leaving 7 bases between the germline ends. DNA of the CDR3: TGTGCCAGCAGCATCCGTCGCACAGATACGCAGTATTTT. Translation: CASSIRRTDTQYF.

The genes are TRBV6-2 or TRBV6-3 and TRBJ1-5, with D perhaps TRBD1 (6 bases). The CDR3 is 13 amino acids. The V end was cut by 9 bases, the J end by 6 bases, with 15 bases between. Germline V gene lookup returns CDR1 MNHEY and CDR2 SVGEGT. The CDR3 protein is CASWERGLQPQHF. The CDR3 nucleotides are TGTGCCAGTTGGGAACGGGGGCTTCAGCCCCAGCATTTT.

Only a few counts were recorded for this clonotype. V gene TRBV25-1 combines with J gene TRBJ2-5; 7 nucleotides line up with TRBD1. With 3 bases clipped from V and 6 bases from J, the junction kept 16 bases outside the gene matches. The CDR3 has 17 amino acids. CDR1 is MGHDK, CDR2 SYGVNS, per germline. CDR3 region: CASSDHSSTGSGKTQYF. The CDR3 bases are TGTGCCAGCAGTGACCACAGTTCGACAGGGTCGGGAAAGACCCAGTACTTC.

The rearrangement joins TRBV3-1 to TRBJ1-3; 9 bases are a match to TRBD1. Germline V CDR1 and CDR2: LGHDT, YNNKEL (reference sequence). CDR3 length equals 17 residues. J was trimmed by 1 base and V by 2 bases; bases with no gene match: 6. CDR3 in amino acids: CASSQPGQGWSGNTIYF. As DNA, the CDR3 is TGTGCCAGCAGCCAACCGGGACAGGGTTGGTCTGGAAACACCATATATTTT.

The rearrangement links TRBV6-6 to TRBJ2-7; D remains ambiguous. The CDR3 is 15 residues long. V was pared by 0 bases and J by 2 bases, with 11 bases between. From germline, CDR1 is MNHNY and CDR2 SVGAGI (reference sequence). CDR3 protein: CASSYSMSGAYEQYV. The DNA of the CDR3 is TGTGCCAGCAGTTACTCCATGAGTGGGGCCTACGAGCAGTACGTC.

This clonotype was detected a few times. The CDR3 loop reads CASSFQDRPRQYV. The CDR3 coding sequence is TGTGCCAGCAGCTTTCAGGACCGTCCCCGGCAGTACGTC. This chain links TRBV5-6 with TRBJ2-7; D ambiguous. Trimming took off 2 bases at V and 9 bases at J, with 15 bases between the two ends. The CDR3 consists of 13 residues. The V gene's germline CDR1 is SGHDT and CDR2 YYEEEE.